The TCR beta chain described here comes from a study of cytomegalovirus exposure and HLA in healthy donors. With V trimmed by 5 bases and J by 4 bases, 9 bases remained unmatched. Germline-derived CDR1 and CDR2 are SGHRS and YFSETQ. The CDR3 runs to 15 residues. A multiplex PCR was run with 60 Vbeta primers and 13 Jbeta primers. Libraries were prepared by immunoSEQ multiplex PCR; TCRdb keeps only in-frame clonotypes and omits some of them. The data contain fewer than 110,000 clones, around 79% of them singletons. The specimen sequenced was PBMCs. The chain couples TRBV5-1 to TRBJ2-3; 8 nucleotides match TRBD1. The sequence was obtained from a man aged 50 to 59 in good health and CMV-seropositive. The CDR3 sequence is CASSPGTGQSDTQYF. CDR3 sequence (DNA): TGCGCCAGCAGTCCCGGGACAGGCCAATCAGATACGCAGTATTTT.